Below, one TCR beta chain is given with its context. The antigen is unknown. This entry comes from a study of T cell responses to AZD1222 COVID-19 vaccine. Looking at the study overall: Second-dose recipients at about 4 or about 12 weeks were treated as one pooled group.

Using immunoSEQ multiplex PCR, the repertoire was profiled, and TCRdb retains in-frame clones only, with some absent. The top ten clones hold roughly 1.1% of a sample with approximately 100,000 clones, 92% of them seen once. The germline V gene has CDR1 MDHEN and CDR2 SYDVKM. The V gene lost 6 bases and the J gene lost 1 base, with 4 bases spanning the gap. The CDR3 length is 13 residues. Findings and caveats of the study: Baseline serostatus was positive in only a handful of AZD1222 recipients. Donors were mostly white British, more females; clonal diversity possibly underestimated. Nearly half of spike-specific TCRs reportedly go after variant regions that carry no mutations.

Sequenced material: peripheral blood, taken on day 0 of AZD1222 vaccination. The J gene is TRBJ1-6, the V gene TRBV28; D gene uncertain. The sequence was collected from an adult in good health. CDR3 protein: CASRESYNSPLHF. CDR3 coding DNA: TGTGCCAGCAGAGAGTCCTATAATTCACCCCTCCACTTT.